The 11 T cell receptor beta chains below all came from one sample that was sequenced in a study of T cells in narcolepsy. Assay: immunoSEQ multiplex PCR; the TCRdb copy retains only in-frame clones and omits some. Altogether 30,000 to 40,000 clones are present, around 86% being singletons, with the ten largest covering roughly 2.5%. Sequencing was done on a sample of CD45RA- memory CD4+ T cells from PBMCs. The receptor set was obtained from a human donor with narcolepsy.

About this clone itself: At one boundary the junction diverges from the germline segment, which might be a read error. The chain has TRBV30 and TRBJ2-5, with a tentative D call TRBD1 (5 bases). CDR1 GTSNPN and CDR2 SVGIG come from the germline V gene (reference sequence). The length of the CDR3 is 14 residues. CDR3 bases: TGTGCCTGGACTCGTAAGGGGCCTCCCTACGAGCAGCACTTC. Translated: CAWTRKGPPYEQHF.

The chain joins TRBV7-2 to TRBJ2-2; 11 positions match TRBD2. V lost 1 base and J lost 8; bases outside the gene matches: 12. In germline, CDR1 is SGHTA, CDR2 FQGNSA. This CDR3 region has 18 residues. The CDR3 bases are TGTGCCAGCAGCTTAGAACTAGCGGGGGCCCTAACACCGGGGGAGCTGTTTTTT. Amino acid sequence: CASSLELAGALTPGELFF.

CDR3: CASSALDRGETTEAFF. Written as DNA, the CDR3 is TGTGCCAGCAGTGCTCTCGACAGGGGAGAAACCACTGAAGCTTTCTTT. The J gene is TRBJ1-1, the V gene TRBV25-1; 8 bases line up with TRBD1. Germline V gives CDR1 MGHDK, CDR2 SYGVNS. This CDR3 region has 16 residues. V gave up 4 bases and J gave up 4 bases; unmatched junction bases: 11. The complete variable domain, with remaining parts taken from reference TRBV25-1 and TRBJ1-1, reads EADIYQTPRYLVIGTGKKITLECSQTMGHDKMYWYQQDPGMELHLIHYSYGVNSTEKGDLSSESTVSRIRTEHFPLTLESARPSHTSQYLCASSALDRGETTEAFFGQGTRLTVV.

The V and J genes are TRBV6-5 and TRBJ1-1, with D uncertain. CDR3 length: 15 residues. The germline gives CDR1 MNHEY, CDR2 SVGAGI. V lost 0 bases and J lost 0, with 8 bases in between. The CDR3 DNA follows: TGTGCCAGCAGTTACTCGGGCAGCTTGAACACTGAAGCTTTCTTT. As protein: CASSYSGSLNTEAFF.

The rearrangement uses TRBV15 and TRBJ2-5, with TRBD1 identical over 12 bases. The germline gives CDR1 LNHNV, CDR2 YYDKDF (reference sequence). The CDR3 spans 15 residues. The ends lost 3 bases at V and 5 bases at J; junction bases unmatched: 4. CDR3 protein: CATSRGQGAGETQYF. The CDR3 DNA is TGTGCCACCAGCAGGGGACAGGGGGCAGGGGAGACCCAGTACTTC.

This rearrangement joins TRBV7-2 to TRBJ1-2, with 8 bases that match TRBD1. V lost 1 base, J lost 5 bases, and 9 bases stayed unmatched. The CDR3 is 16 residues long. CDR1 is SGHTA, CDR2 FQGNSA, per germline. The DNA for the CDR3 is TGTGCCAGCAGCTTAGACAGGGGGGCCTCTATATATGGCTACACCTTC. It encodes CASSLDRGASIYGYTF.

This clone was seen only a few times. The chain joins TRBV14 to TRBJ2-5, with D tentatively TRBD1 or TRBD2 (5 bases each). V lost 5 bases and J lost 7, with 17 bases in between. Germline CDR1 is SGHDN and CDR2 is FVKESK. The length of the CDR3 is 14 residues. The CDR3 DNA follows: TGTGCCAGCAGCGCAGGGACCAAAGATCGGACCCAGTACTTC. It encodes CASSAGTKDRTQYF.

This rearrangement joins TRBV7-8 to TRBJ1-5; tentatively, D is TRBD1 (6 bases). Trimming took 5 bases from V and 1 from J, leaving 12 bases between them. Looked up from germline, CDR1 is SGHVS and CDR2 is FQNEAQ. This CDR3 contains 15 residues. CDR3: CASSLGGRSNQPQHF. In DNA form, the CDR3 reads TGTGCCAGCAGCCTAGGGGGAAGGAGCAATCAGCCCCAGCATTTT.

This chain connects TRBV7-2 to TRBJ2-2, with D unresolved. Germline V gene lookup returns CDR1 SGHTA and CDR2 FQGNSA. The V end lost 5 bases, the J end lost 1 base, and 8 bases lay between the germline ends. The CDR3 sequence is 14 residues long. The CDR3 sequence is CASSRDWNTGELFF. In DNA form, the CDR3 reads TGTGCCAGCAGCCGAGATTGGAACACCGGGGAGCTGTTTTTT.

The gene calls are TRBV6-1 and TRBJ1-3; no definite D call. Germline assignment: CDR1 MNHNS and CDR2 SASEGT. The CDR3 sequence is 15 residues long. V was pared by 6 bases and J by 4 bases, with 16 bases between. For the CDR3, the DNA is TGTGCCAGCAGGATGACTCAGACGGGGGGAAACACCATATATTTT. This sequence encodes CASRMTQTGGNTIYF.

The CDR3 DNA sequence: TGTGCCAGCAGCTTAGGGGGCAACACCTATAATTCACCCCTCCACTTT. Amino acid sequence: CASSLGGNTYNSPLHF. V and J are TRBV7-8 and TRBJ1-6, with D tentatively TRBD1 (5 bases). The CDR3 length is 16 residues. CDR1 and CDR2 (germline): SGHVS, FQNEAQ. Trimming cost V 1 base and J 2 bases, with 9 bases left between them.